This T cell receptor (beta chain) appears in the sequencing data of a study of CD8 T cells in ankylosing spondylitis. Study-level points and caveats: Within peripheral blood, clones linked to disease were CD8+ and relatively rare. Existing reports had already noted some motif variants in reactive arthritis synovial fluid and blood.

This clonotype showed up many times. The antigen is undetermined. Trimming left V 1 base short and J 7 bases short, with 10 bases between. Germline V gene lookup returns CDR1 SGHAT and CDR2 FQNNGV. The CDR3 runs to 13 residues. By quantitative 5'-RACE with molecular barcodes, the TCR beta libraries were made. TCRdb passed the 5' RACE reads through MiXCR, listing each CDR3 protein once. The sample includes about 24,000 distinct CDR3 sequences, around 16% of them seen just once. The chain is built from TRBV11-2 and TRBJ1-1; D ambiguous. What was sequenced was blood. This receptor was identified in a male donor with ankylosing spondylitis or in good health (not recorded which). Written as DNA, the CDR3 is TGTGCCAGCAGCTTAGGGTTCCAGCTTGAAGCTTTCTTT. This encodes CASSLGFQLEAFF.